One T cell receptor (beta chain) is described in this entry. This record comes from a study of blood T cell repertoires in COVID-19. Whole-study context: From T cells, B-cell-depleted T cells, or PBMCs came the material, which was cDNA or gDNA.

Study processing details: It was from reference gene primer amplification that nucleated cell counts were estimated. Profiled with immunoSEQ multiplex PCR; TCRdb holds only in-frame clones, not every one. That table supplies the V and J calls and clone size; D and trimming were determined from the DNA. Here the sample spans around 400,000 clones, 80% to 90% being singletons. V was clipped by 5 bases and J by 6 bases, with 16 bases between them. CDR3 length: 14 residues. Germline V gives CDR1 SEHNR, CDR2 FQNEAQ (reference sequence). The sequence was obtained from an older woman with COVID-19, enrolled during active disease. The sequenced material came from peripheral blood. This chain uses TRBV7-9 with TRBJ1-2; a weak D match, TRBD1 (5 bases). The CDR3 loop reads CASSPNGGSDGYTF. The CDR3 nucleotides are TGTGCCAGCAGCCCCAATGGGGGGTCGGATGGCTACACCTTC.